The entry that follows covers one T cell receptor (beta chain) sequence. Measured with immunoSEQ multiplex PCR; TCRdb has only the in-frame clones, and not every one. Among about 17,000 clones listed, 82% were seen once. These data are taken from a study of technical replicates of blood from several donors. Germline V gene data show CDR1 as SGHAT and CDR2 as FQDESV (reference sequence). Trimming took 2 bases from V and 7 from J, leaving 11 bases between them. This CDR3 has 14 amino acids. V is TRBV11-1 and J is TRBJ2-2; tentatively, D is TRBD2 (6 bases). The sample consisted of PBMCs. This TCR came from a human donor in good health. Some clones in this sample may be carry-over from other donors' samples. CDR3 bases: TGTGCCAGCAGCTTAAGGAGGGCCGTCGGGGAGCTGTTTTTT. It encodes CASSLRRAVGELFF.